This T cell receptor beta chain came from a study of T cells in Graves' hyperthyroidism and ophthalmopathy. Study-wide points: Using 13 V-J features, a model discriminated ophthalmopathy from stable hyperthyroidism.

Stable Graves' hyperthyroidism meant no ophthalmopathy progression within 18 months. Among the patients, aged 18 to 65, hyperthyroidism was newly diagnosed and had lasted under 2 months. The source of the PBMCs was 9.5 to 10 ml of fresh peripheral blood. Template material for amplifying TCR beta CDR3 regions consisted of RNA transcripts. The HTBI primer set served for first-round RT-PCR of the TCR CDR3. TCRdb re-called the multiplex PCR reads with MiXCR, one entry per CDR3 protein. The table includes a few hundred thousand distinct CDR3 sequences, about a sixth detected once. Germline CDR1 reads SGHTA; CDR2 reads FQGNSA. V gave up 1 base and J gave up 1 base, with 7 bases separating them. This CDR3 has 14 amino acids. As regards this clonotype: The antigen is undetermined.

Sequencing used blood. The sequence derives from a woman aged 50 to 65 with Graves' hyperthyroidism. The rearrangement uses TRBV7-2 and TRBJ1-2; the D is unclear. CDR3 DNA: TGTGCCAGCAGCTTAGACGGGCGTAACTATGGCTACACCTTC. This gives the protein CASSLDGRNYGYTF.